The sequence of this T cell receptor (beta chain) was determined in a study of blood T cell repertoires in COVID-19. Study information: Acute-phase and convalescent COVID-19 samples originated in the United States, Italy and Spain. The cDNA or gDNA used as material had been derived from T cells, B-cell-depleted T cells, or PBMCs.

CDR1 and CDR2 (germline): SEHNR, FQNEAQ (reference sequence). The CDR3 sequence is 15 residues long. Trimming at V came to 5 bases and at J to 6 bases, leaving 11 bases not matched to a gene. As handled by the study authors: From reference gene primer amplification, estimates of nucleated cell counts were derived. Sequencing was performed with immunoSEQ multiplex PCR; in TCRdb, only in-frame clones are kept and a portion is missing. The V and J calls and clone size come from that table; D and trimming were worked out from the DNA. This sample has roughly 280,000 clones; approximately 86% occur once, and the top ten carry over 2%.

This chain connects TRBV7-9 to TRBJ1-1, with 8 bases lining up with TRBD1. The sequencing sample was made of peripheral blood. This TCR was sampled from a woman aged 50 to 60 who had recovered from COVID-19. CDR3 bases: TGTGCCAGCAGCCCACTCCTGACAGGGGCGGCTGAAGCTTTCTTT. Residues: CASSPLLTGAAEAFF.